This TCR beta chain was found in a study of PD-1 blockade in classical Hodgkin lymphoma. Documented time point: cycle 4 day 1 (C4D1), after 5 to 7 weeks of nivolumab. All the patients suffered relapse after autologous stem cell transplantation, and brentuximab vedotin exposure differed. The protocol was immunoSEQ multiplex PCR, while the TCRdb copy is restricted to in-frame clones and leaves out a portion. The sample consists of under 40,000 clones, 75% to 85% of them appearing once. V shed 5 bases and J 5 bases; nucleotides not matched to a gene: 7. The CDR3 has 14 amino acids. Looked up from germline, CDR1 is LNHDA and CDR2 is SQIVND (reference sequence). This clone was picked up a small number of times.

This specimen was peripheral blood mononuclear cells (PBMCs), taken before the fourth cycle of nivolumab. This rearrangement joins TRBV19 to TRBJ2-7; 9 positions match TRBD1. This sequence originates from a human donor with classical Hodgkin lymphoma. The CDR3 loop is CASSVAGQGDEQYF. CDR3 sequence (DNA): TGTGCCAGTAGTGTCGCGGGACAGGGTGACGAGCAGTACTTC.